These 27 T cell receptor beta chains were sequenced from one sample in a study of cytomegalovirus exposure and HLA in healthy donors. PCR used 60 Vbeta primers and 13 Jbeta primers. Assay: immunoSEQ multiplex PCR; the TCRdb copy retains only in-frame clones and omits some. The table lists tens of thousands of clones. Sequencing was done on a sample of PBMCs. The receptors come from a woman younger than 45 in good health and CMV-seronegative.

The chain carries TRBV9 and TRBJ2-1; 16 positions match TRBD2. J lost 0 bases, V lost 0 bases, and 6 bases had no gene match. The CDR3 sequence is 20 residues long. In germline, CDR1 is SGDLS, CDR2 YYNGEE. The CDR3, as DNA: TGTGCCAGCAGCGTAGACCCGGGACTAGCGGGGGGGTTCTCCTACAATGAGCAGTTCTTC. Its translation: CASSVDPGLAGGFSYNEQFF.

The chain couples TRBV12-5 to TRBJ2-1; D possibly corresponds to TRBD1 (6 bases). The germline gives CDR1 LGHNT, CDR2 FRNRAP. The CDR3 has 13 residues. The V end lost 4 bases, the J end lost 6 bases, and 10 bases lay between the germline ends. The CDR3 DNA reads TGTGCTAGTGGTTCCGGACAGCTCAATGAGCAGTTCTTC. It is translated as CASGSGQLNEQFF.

The chain couples TRBV2 to TRBJ2-1; the match to TRBD2 covers 8 bases. Per the germline V gene, CDR1 is SNHLY and CDR2 is FYNNEI. The CDR3 has 15 residues. Trimming cost V 4 bases and J 4 bases; bases outside gene matches: 6. The CDR3 region has the DNA TGTGCCAGCAGTGTGCGGGGGGCAGGTTACAATGAGCAGTTCTTC. Its protein product is CASSVRGAGYNEQFF. The variable domain in full, completed from reference TRBV2 and TRBJ2-1, reads EPEVTQTPSHQVTQMGQEVILRCVPISNHLYFYWYRQILGQKVEFLVSFYNNEISEKSEIFDDQFSVERPDGSNFTLKIRSTKLEDSAMYFCASSVRGAGYNEQFFGPGTRLTVL.

The chain has TRBV5-6 and TRBJ1-1; D ambiguous. CDR1 and CDR2 from the germline V gene are SGHDT and YYEEEE. Trimming took 0 bases from V and 0 from J, leaving 12 bases between them. CDR3 length: 16 amino acids. CDR3 amino acids: CASSLDPGRVNTEAFF. CDR3 coding DNA: TGTGCCAGCAGCTTGGATCCGGGAAGGGTGAACACTGAAGCTTTCTTT.

The genes are TRBV7-9 and TRBJ2-7; D not resolved. CDR3 length equals 13 residues. The germline V and J ends were trimmed by 5 bases and 2 bases, with 10 bases remaining between them. Germline CDR1 and CDR2: SEHNR and FQNEAQ (reference sequence). This CDR3 is CASSPSEAYEQYF. CDR3 bases: TGTGCCAGCAGCCCAAGTGAGGCCTACGAGCAGTACTTC.

This rearrangement joins TRBV5-1 to TRBJ1-1; TRBD1 aligns across 7 bases. V lost 0 bases to trimming and J lost 2 bases; unmatched junction nucleotides: 19. The CDR3 is made up of 20 amino acids. The germline V gene encodes CDR1 SGHRS and CDR2 YFSETQ. CDR3 bases: TGCGCCAGCAGCTTGGGTTTTTTAGCGACAGGGCCCACAAAAAACACTGAAGCTTTCTTT. It specifies CASSLGFLATGPTKNTEAFF.

The chain recombines TRBV29-1 with TRBJ2-5, with a weak D call TRBD2 (5 bases). The V end lost 4 bases, the J end lost 5 bases, and 11 bases lay between the germline ends. This CDR3 has 12 residues. The V gene's germline CDR1 is SQVTM and CDR2 ANQGSEA. Here the CDR3 DNA reads TGCAGCGTTGTGGGAGCCTGGGAGACCCAGTACTTC. Amino acid sequence: CSVVGAWETQYF.

J is TRBJ2-7 and V is TRBV5-1; 11 bases are shared with TRBD2. V lost 4 bases and J lost 6; bases outside the gene matches: 9. Per the germline V gene, CDR1 is SGHRS and CDR2 is YFSETQ. The CDR3 totals 15 residues. The CDR3 spells CASSGNSGGAFEQYF. The DNA for the CDR3 is TGCGCCAGCAGCGGGAATAGCGGGGGGGCCTTCGAGCAGTACTTC.

V is TRBV7-9 and J is TRBJ2-4, with 7 bases lining up with TRBD1. Germline assignment: CDR1 SEHNR and CDR2 FQNEAQ (reference sequence). The CDR3 loop spans 15 amino acids. V shed 5 bases and J 0 bases; nucleotides not matched to a gene: 4. The CDR3 bases are TGTGCCAGCAGCCCCGCAGGGGGAGCCAAAAACATTCAGTACTTC. Translating gives CASSPAGGAKNIQYF.

This chain links TRBV7-9 with TRBJ2-1; 9 nucleotides align to TRBD2. V shed 5 bases and J 6 bases; nucleotides not matched to a gene: 8. This CDR3 has 15 residues. Germline V gene data show CDR1 as SEHNR and CDR2 as FQNEAQ (reference sequence). CDR3 in DNA: TGTGCCAGCAGCAAAGGGACTAGCACTAGCAATGAGCAGTTCTTC. Amino acids: CASSKGTSTSNEQFF.

The chain employs TRBV6-4 and TRBJ1-2; 12 bases map to TRBD1. V was pared by 11 bases and J by 8 bases, with 9 bases of the junction left unmatched. CDR1 and CDR2 (germline): MRHNA, SNTAGT. There are 13 residues in the CDR3. The CDR3 loop reads CAPAQGQGAGYTF. For the CDR3, the DNA is TGTGCCCCGGCCCAGGGACAGGGGGCGGGCTACACCTTC.

The gene calls are TRBV4-2 and TRBJ2-5; perhaps TRBD2 as D (6 bases). The germline V gene has CDR1 LGHNA and CDR2 YNFKEQ. The CDR3 consists of 16 residues. The V and J ends lost 1 base and 1 base respectively, with 13 bases between them. The CDR3 here is CASSQGGTPSQETQYF. The DNA of the CDR3 is TGTGCCAGCAGCCAAGGCGGGACTCCGTCCCAAGAGACCCAGTACTTC.

The chain links TRBV5-1 to TRBJ2-5; 7 positions match TRBD1. The CDR3 loop spans 14 amino acids. V lost 0 bases to trimming and J lost 7 bases; unmatched junction nucleotides: 6. Germline CDR1 reads SGHRS; CDR2 reads YFSETQ. CDR3 sequence: CASSLDQAGGTQYF. CDR3 DNA sequence: TGCGCCAGCAGCTTGGATCAAGCAGGGGGGACCCAGTACTTC.

V usage is TRBV30 and J usage is TRBJ1-5; D is ambiguous. The germline V and J ends were trimmed by 3 bases and 3 bases, with 9 bases remaining between them. CDR3 length: 13 residues. Germline CDR1 GTSNPN, CDR2 SVGIG (reference sequence). The CDR3 protein is CAWRAGTNQPQHF. In DNA, the CDR3 is TGTGCCTGGAGAGCAGGTACCAATCAGCCCCAGCATTTT.

This chain links TRBV19 with TRBJ1-5; unclear D gene. Deletions cut 5 bases from V and 5 bases from J, with 19 bases between. Germline-derived CDR1 and CDR2 are LNHDA and SQIVND (reference sequence). CDR3 length: 16 amino acids. CDR3 sequence (DNA): TGTGCCAGTAGTCCCGGGTGGGGAGGGTCTGATCAGCCCCAGCATTTT. It specifies CASSPGWGGSDQPQHF.

J is TRBJ2-3 and V is TRBV18; possible D gene TRBD1, 5 bases. Germline CDR1 reads KGHSH; CDR2 reads LQKENI. The CDR3 runs 15 residues. Trimming took 2 bases from V and 4 from J, leaving 13 bases between them. CDR3 in DNA: TGTGCCAGCTCACCAGGTCCCCAGGGCGCAGATACGCAGTATTTT. Protein product: CASSPGPQGADTQYF.

This chain joins TRBV5-1 and TRBJ2-4; 7 bases are shared with TRBD1. The CDR3 runs to 14 residues. With V trimmed by 1 base and J by 8 bases, 6 bases remained unmatched. Germline-derived CDR1 and CDR2 are SGHRS and YFSETQ. In nucleotides, the CDR3 is TGCGCCAGCAGCTTGAACAGGGGTAGAGACATTCAGTACTTC. Encoded protein: CASSLNRGRDIQYF.

The rearrangement uses TRBV11-2 and TRBJ1-6; D is perhaps TRBD1 (5 bases). CDR1 is SGHAT, CDR2 FQNNGV, per germline. CDR3 length: 15 residues. The germline V and J ends were trimmed by 6 bases and 6 bases, with 15 bases remaining between them. DNA for the CDR3: TGTGCCAGCAGGCCTACAGGACGGCGTAATTCACCCCTCCACTTT. Translating gives CASRPTGRRNSPLHF.

This chain joins TRBV27 and TRBJ2-1; TRBD2 agrees at 8 bases. Germline CDR1 is MNHEY and CDR2 is SMNVEV (reference sequence). The length of the CDR3 is 13 residues. J was trimmed by 5 bases and V by 7 bases; bases with no gene match: 4. The CDR3 coding sequence is TGTGCCAGCAAAGGTAGCGGGAACAATGAGCAGTTCTTC. Protein product: CASKGSGNNEQFF.

CDR3 DNA: TGTGCCAGCAGCACTAGGGGAGGGGAGACCCAGTACTTC. This sequence encodes CASSTRGGETQYF. This rearrangement joins TRBV7-2 to TRBJ2-5; TRBD2 agrees at 7 bases. Germline CDR1 is SGHTA and CDR2 is FQGNSA. CDR3 length: 13 residues. V gave up 5 bases and J gave up 5 bases; unmatched junction bases: 5.

This sequence joins TRBV19 and TRBJ1-1, with a weak D call TRBD1 (6 bases). The V gene's germline CDR1 is LNHDA and CDR2 SQIVND (reference sequence). CDR3 length equals 15 residues. V shed 0 bases and J shed 4 bases, with 12 bases lying between them. The CDR3 DNA reads TGTGCCAGTAGTATAGATACACAGGGCTTCACTGAAGCTTTCTTT. Amino acids: CASSIDTQGFTEAFF.

This chain links TRBV15 with TRBJ1-1, with 12 bases aligning to TRBD1. J was trimmed by 5 bases and V by 5 bases; bases with no gene match: 12. In germline, CDR1 is LNHNV, CDR2 YYDKDF (reference sequence). The CDR3 is 17 amino acids. The CDR3 coding sequence is TGTGCCACCAGCTCCTGGGGACAGGGGGCATTGGGTACTGAAGCTTTCTTT. This encodes CATSSWGQGALGTEAFF.

V and J are TRBV4-1 and TRBJ2-7; 9 nucleotides align to TRBD1. Germline CDR1 MGHRA, CDR2 YSYEKL. The ends lost 2 bases at V and 6 bases at J; junction bases unmatched: 8. CDR3 length equals 15 residues. In DNA form, the CDR3 reads TGCGCCAGCAGCCAACCGGGACAGGGAGCGAGCGAGCAGTACTTC. This sequence encodes CASSQPGQGASEQYF.

The rearrangement joins TRBV2 to TRBJ1-1; D gene uncertain. The V end lost 6 bases, the J end lost 2 bases, and 10 bases lay between the germline ends. From germline, CDR1 is SNHLY and CDR2 FYNNEI. The CDR3 consists of 13 residues. In DNA form, the CDR3 reads TGTGCCAGCAGATCACAAGAAAACACTGAAGCTTTCTTT. Amino acids: CASRSQENTEAFF.

The chain employs TRBV5-6 and TRBJ1-2; D is uncertain. The CDR3 length is 14 residues. V gave up 0 bases and J gave up 4 bases, with 10 bases separating them. Per germline, CDR1 SGHDT and CDR2 YYEEEE. DNA for the CDR3: TGTGCCAGCAGCTTGGTGGCGAGGCCCTATGGCTACACCTTC. Protein sequence: CASSLVARPYGYTF.

V and J are TRBV6-1 and TRBJ1-5; TRBD1 matches at 9 bases. Trimming removed 7 bases from V and 6 bases from J; junction bases left unmatched: 7. Germline-derived CDR1 and CDR2 are MNHNS and SASEGT. The CDR3 loop spans 14 amino acids. CDR3 amino acids: CASIPGQGRQPQHF. As DNA, the CDR3 is TGTGCCAGCATTCCGGGACAGGGACGTCAGCCCCAGCATTTT.

With respect to this clone: One end of the junction varies from germline; a read error may be responsible. The chain joins TRBV19 to TRBJ1-6; 9 nucleotides align to TRBD1. The CDR3 has 14 residues. Germline loops: CDR1 LNHDA, CDR2 SQIVND (reference sequence). CDR3 in amino acids: CASSWGQGLSHLHF. In nucleotides, the CDR3 is TGTGCCAGTAGCTGGGGACAGGGATTATCACACCTCCACTTT.